Listed below are T cell receptor beta chains from one sample, sequenced in a study of T cells after yellow fever vaccination. Using its own MiXCR run on the 5' RACE reads, TCRdb lists one record per CDR3 protein. The table has 450,000 to 600,000 distinct CDR3 sequences, approximately 12% seen once. This material consisted of PBMCs, taken on the day of the yellow fever booster vaccination. The origin of the receptors is a young man who received the YFV17D yellow fever vaccine. Each CDR3 is given with its conserved first and last residue. The order of the fields is CDR3 length, V gene, CDR3 protein.

>15|TRBV30
CAWSVWREVYNEQFF
>14|TRBV19
CASNRGLSSYEQYF
>14|TRBV9
CASSVRDTSYEQYF
>14|TRBV6-5
CASSYSGNTGELFF
>15|TRBV5-5
CASSLDWLSTDTQYF
>19|TRBV28
CASSLLWGQASSGANVLTF
>14|TRBV27
CASSNGPVYNEQFF
>12|TRBV29-1
CSVTGTGHGYTF
>13|TRBV27
CASSWSFSGELFF
>14|TRBV24-1
CATKGDRITDTQYF
>13|TRBV20-1
CSARDLAGNTQYF
>12|TRBV7-8
CASTNPPNEQFF
>13|TRBV3-1
CASSARGTGELFF
>12|TRBV10-2
CASSAGDGGYTF
>14|TRBV19
CASSIAGSGSTQYF
>15|TRBV24-1
CATSEGLGSYNEQFF
>15|TRBV6-1
CASTLLRGSNGELFF
>14|TRBV2
CASSRGLASYEQYF
>17|TRBV5-8
CASSLIGGRSSYNEQFF
>13|TRBV6-5
CASSYATGWEQYF
>11|TRBV28
CAASGGQPQHF
>14|TRBV6-2/TRBV6-3
CASSYTRVFGEQYF
>13|TRBV9
CASSAGISNEQYF
>13|TRBV20-1
CSALSPTEETQYF
>15|TRBV5-4
CASSSGPPGTGELFF
>16|TRBV5-1
CASSLEWGTSTDTQYF
>13|TRBV6-6
CASSDRRGYGYTF
>15|TRBV29-1
CSVAAYGQINYGYTF
>15|TRBV7-9
CASSPTSGMFNEQFF
>17|TRBV4-2
CASSQASRTSGTDTQYF
>15|TRBV12-3/TRBV12-4
CASSPPTGVKYEQYF
>14|TRBV5-6
CASSPLRVASEQFF
>12|TRBV29-1
CSVEVPSGTQYF
>15|TRBV30
CAWSALGGQKETQYF
>13|TRBV30
CALPMGGTDTQYF
>16|TRBV19
CASSDSGIGHTGELFF
>13|TRBV7-2
CASAIGPDEKLFF
>17|TRBV14
CASSQHPDSPPKNIQYF
>14|TRBV12-3/TRBV12-4
CASSLEAGKSEQFF
>13|TRBV6-5
CASSYSENTEAFF
>13|TRBV7-8
CASSLRQGGGYTF
>14|TRBV6-2/TRBV6-3
CASSPMGRTGEQFF
>14|TRBV20-1
CSAPVGGSSDTQYF
>12|TRBV20-1
CSANTHSETQYF
>15|TRBV5-1
CASSLDGFSNQPQHF